This T cell receptor (beta chain) is from a study of breast tumors, draining lymph nodes, adjacent tissues. Points from the study as a whole: Luminal-like breast cancer showed significantly greater tumor-nontumor repertoire similarity than basal-like breast cancer did. Tumor TCR diversity was below lymph nodes but above nontumor tissue.

In germline, CDR1 is MNHNS, CDR2 SASEGT. V lost 8 bases, J lost 8 bases, and 5 bases stayed unmatched. The CDR3 consists of 14 residues. Many counts were recorded for this clonotype. Its antigen is currently unknown. TCRdb fed the multiplex PCR reads into MiXCR, producing one record per CDR3 protein. Of approximately 150,000 distinct CDR3 sequences detected, 33% appear once; the ten largest clones hold less than 4%. The lymph nodes were axillary draining lymph nodes from breast cancer patients. The chain combines TRBV6-1 with TRBJ1-6, with 11 bases identical to TRBD1. The sequencing sample was made of axillary lymph node tissue. The sequence was obtained from a female donor with breast cancer. Some clones in this sample may be carry-over from other donors' samples. This chain's CDR3 is CASWGDRGYSPLHF. The CDR3 bases are TGTGCCAGCTGGGGGGACAGGGGGTATTCACCCCTCCACTTT.